This is a list of T cell receptor beta chains from one sample in a study of OX40 agonist ivuxolimab in advanced cancers. Libraries were prepared by immunoSEQ multiplex PCR; TCRdb keeps only in-frame clonotypes and omits some of them. The sample records nearly 55,000 clones, about 89% being singletons. The sample consisted of CD4+ or CD8+ T cells sorted from blood, taken in a trial of the OX40 agonist ivuxolimab. Every receptor here comes from an adult with an advanced solid tumor such as melanoma, head and neck, liver or kidney cancer. Each CDR3 is given with its conserved first and last residue. The order of the fields is clone size, J gene, V gene, D gene, CDR3 DNA, CDR3 protein. D genes are given only for firm matches. Size is stated for part of the rows, as once, few or many counts, or as a class when the clone is expanded.

clone_size: -
j_call: TRBJ1-1
v_call: TRBV7-3
d_call: -
cdr3_nt: TGTGCCAGCAGCTCCCAGATACGGAACACTGAAGCTTTCTTT
cdr3_aa: CASSSQIRNTEAFF

clone_size: -
j_call: TRBJ2-1
v_call: TRBV4-1
d_call: TRBD2
cdr3_nt: TGCGCCAGCAGCCAAGTTCAGACTAGCGGGAGATCATGGCAGTTCTTC
cdr3_aa: CASSQVQTSGRSWQFF

clone_size: -
j_call: TRBJ1-2
v_call: TRBV11-2
d_call: -
cdr3_nt: TGTGCCAGCAGCGCCTTCGGGGGCAGGGGACGGGACTATGGCTACACCTTC
cdr3_aa: CASSAFGGRGRDYGYTF

clone_size: -
j_call: TRBJ2-3
v_call: TRBV9
d_call: TRBD1
cdr3_nt: TGTGCCAGCAGCCAGCTGGGAGGACAGGGGCCAGATACGCAGTATTTT
cdr3_aa: CASSQLGGQGPDTQYF

clone_size: -
j_call: TRBJ2-7
v_call: TRBV19
d_call: TRBD1
cdr3_nt: TGTGCCAGTAGTCCCAAAATACCGGGACAGGGGGCCGTCTACGAGCAGTACTTC
cdr3_aa: CASSPKIPGQGAVYEQYF

clone_size: -
j_call: TRBJ2-5
v_call: TRBV11-2
d_call: -
cdr3_nt: TGTGCCAGCAGCCCGCCCGGGGCGCGACAAGAGACCCAGTACTTC
cdr3_aa: CASSPPGARQETQYF

clone_size: -
j_call: TRBJ1-5
v_call: TRBV6-1
d_call: -
cdr3_nt: TGTGCCAGCAGTGACGAGGGGAGGGGGCAGCCCCAGCATTTT
cdr3_aa: CASSDEGRGQPQHF

clone_size: -
j_call: TRBJ1-1
v_call: TRBV30
d_call: -
cdr3_nt: TGTGCCTGGAGTGTAAGTAGGGGCACTGAAGCTTTCTTT
cdr3_aa: CAWSVSRGTEAFF

clone_size: -
j_call: TRBJ1-5
v_call: TRBV7-9
d_call: TRBD1
cdr3_nt: TGTGCCAGCAGCTTGGGTCTGACAGGGAATCAGCCCCAGCATTTT
cdr3_aa: CASSLGLTGNQPQHF

clone_size: -
j_call: TRBJ1-1
v_call: TRBV6-6
d_call: TRBD1
cdr3_nt: TGTGCCAGCAGTCAAAACACAGGGGGGAACACTGAAGCTTTCTTT
cdr3_aa: CASSQNTGGNTEAFF

clone_size: -
j_call: TRBJ2-3
v_call: TRBV11-3
d_call: -
cdr3_nt: TGTGCCAGCGGCTTTGGCGGGGTAGGGGATACGCAGTATTTT
cdr3_aa: CASGFGGVGDTQYF

clone_size: once
j_call: TRBJ2-3
v_call: TRBV14
d_call: TRBD2
cdr3_nt: TGTGCCAGCAGCCAAGATCTTTCGGGGGGAGATACGCAGTATTTT
cdr3_aa: CASSQDLSGGDTQYF

clone_size: few
j_call: TRBJ1-1
v_call: TRBV6-1
d_call: -
cdr3_nt: TGTGCCAGCAGAGCCTCACCGGGAGCTTTCTTT
cdr3_aa: CASRASPGAFF

clone_size: once
j_call: TRBJ1-1
v_call: TRBV29-1
d_call: -
cdr3_nt: TGCAGCGTCGCCCCTAGGAGTTCAGGCACTGAAGCTTTCTTT
cdr3_aa: CSVAPRSSGTEAFF